Reported below is one TCR beta chain. This record belongs to a study of blood T cell repertoires in COVID-19. Germline V gene sequence: CDR1 MNHNY, CDR2 SVGAGI (reference sequence). This CDR3 has 14 amino acids. Deletions cut 2 bases from V and 4 bases from J, with 11 bases between. Authors' analysis steps: Amplification of reference gene primers provided the estimated nucleated cell counts. Measured with immunoSEQ multiplex PCR; TCRdb has only the in-frame clones, and not every one. D and trimming were read from the DNA, whereas the V and J calls and clone size are those reported in that table. The sample consists of 150,000 to 200,000 clones, about 88% of them appearing once.

Sequences were obtained from peripheral blood. The receptor's source is a man between 18 and 35 years old who had recovered from COVID-19. This chain links TRBV6-6 with TRBJ2-5, with D possibly matching TRBD1 (5 bases). In DNA form, the CDR3 reads TGTGCCAGCAGTTACCCCAGTAGGGGAGAGACCCAGTACTTC. Translating gives CASSYPSRGETQYF.